The 24 T cell receptor beta chains in this list originate from one sample, sequenced in a study of STAT3 mutations in large granular lymphocyte leukemia. No antigen has been identified for these receptors. The method was immunoSEQ multiplex PCR; TCRdb's version includes in-frame clones alone and lacks a portion of them. Of about 15,000 clones in the sample, 84% are singletons; the top ten hold roughly 9%. Findings of the study overall: Every T-cell large granular lymphocyte leukemia patient had at least one immunodominant TCR beta clonotype.

Sequencing was performed on peripheral blood mononuclear cells. These receptors were taken from a man between 45 and 60 years old with T-cell large granular lymphocyte leukemia. Some clones in this sample may be carry-over from other donors' samples.

The rearrangement links TRBV9 to TRBJ1-6; TRBD1 matches at 9 bases. The CDR3 spans 16 residues. Germline CDR1 SGDLS, CDR2 YYNGEE. Trimming removed 0 bases from V and 7 bases from J; junction bases left unmatched: 5. For the CDR3, the DNA is TGTGCCAGCAGCGTAGGTCGACAGGGGGTGAATTCACCCCTCCACTTT. It translates to CASSVGRQGVNSPLHF.

The gene calls are TRBV5-1 and TRBJ2-7; a weak D match, TRBD2 (5 bases). Between the trimmed V and J ends, which lost 7 bases and 1 base, there was a span of 9 bases. There are 12 residues in the CDR3. CDR1 is SGHRS, CDR2 YFSETQ, per germline. CDR3 coding DNA: TGCGCCAGCCAGCGGAATTCCTACGAGCAGTACTTC. Translation gives CASQRNSYEQYF.

The chain couples TRBV2 to TRBJ1-2; D is undetermined. V lost 2 bases and J lost 2, with 6 bases in between. Germline V gives CDR1 SNHLY, CDR2 FYNNEI. The CDR3 is 13 amino acids. The DNA of the CDR3 is TGTGCCAGCAGTGAAAAACAGAACTATGGCTACACCTTC. Its protein is CASSEKQNYGYTF.

This chain's CDR3 is CASSLVHPGADTQYF. In nucleotides, the CDR3 is TGTGCCAGCAGCTTAGTCCATCCGGGGGCAGATACGCAGTATTTT. This chain connects TRBV7-8 to TRBJ2-3; a weak D match, TRBD2 (6 bases). CDR1 and CDR2 (germline): SGHVS, FQNEAQ. V was pared by 1 base and J by 4 bases, with 12 bases between. This CDR3 has 15 residues.

This clone was seen a handful of times. The chain couples TRBV9 to TRBJ2-1; TRBD1 agrees at 9 bases. The V segment lost 1 base and the J segment 6 bases; nucleotides outside the gene matches: 11. Germline V gene lookup returns CDR1 SGDLS and CDR2 YYNGEE. The CDR3 has 17 amino acids. CDR3 sequence: CASSVSRGQGTGNEQFF. The CDR3 DNA follows: TGTGCCAGCAGCGTATCCCGTGGACAGGGGACGGGCAATGAGCAGTTCTTC.

V and J are TRBV10-3 and TRBJ2-7; D not certain. V shed 6 bases and J shed 0 bases, with 18 bases lying between them. Germline V gene lookup returns CDR1 ENHRY and CDR2 SYGVKD. The CDR3 spans 16 residues. CDR3 sequence (DNA): TGTGCCATCAGCCTCAGTCCCACCCTCAGCTCCTACGAGCAGTACTTC. Translating it yields CAISLSPTLSSYEQYF.

This chain links TRBV4-3 with TRBJ1-5, with D possibly being TRBD1 (5 bases). Trimming took 0 bases from V and 0 from J, leaving 6 bases between them. Germline assignment: CDR1 LGHNA and CDR2 YSLEER. The CDR3 has 15 residues. CDR3 sequence: CASSQDRGSNQPQHF. In DNA form, the CDR3 reads TGCGCCAGCAGCCAAGATAGGGGTAGCAATCAGCCCCAGCATTTT.

The genes are TRBV4-1 and TRBJ2-3; tentative D call: TRBD1 (5 bases). The CDR3 sequence is 14 residues long. With 2 bases removed from V and 4 bases from J, the gap between germline ends came to 10 bases. Germline CDR1 and CDR2: MGHRA and YSYEKL. CDR3 residues: CASSQRQGPDTQYF. The CDR3 region has the DNA TGCGCCAGCAGCCAACGTCAGGGTCCAGATACGCAGTATTTT.

This clone was detected only a few times. This sequence joins TRBV18 and TRBJ1-2; possible D gene TRBD1, 6 bases. Germline V gene sequence: CDR1 KGHSH, CDR2 LQKENI. The germline V and J ends were trimmed by 1 base and 7 bases, with 13 bases remaining between them. The CDR3 contains 14 residues. The CDR3, as DNA: TGTGCCAGCTCACCACGGACGGGGGGCTTTGGCTACACCTTC. It specifies CASSPRTGGFGYTF.

The chain uses TRBV6-5 and TRBJ2-7; weak D call: TRBD1 (6 bases). This CDR3 region has 14 residues. CDR1 is MNHEY, CDR2 SVGAGI, per germline. The ends were cut back, 7 bases at V and 12 bases at J, with 25 bases in the middle. CDR3: CASTPSVDSTTRYF. CDR3 bases: TGTGCCAGCACCCCATCGGTGGACAGTACAACGCGGTACTTC.

This rearrangement joins TRBV19 to TRBJ1-2, with D uncertain. CDR3 size: 12 residues. Trimming left V 6 bases short and J 2 bases short, with 7 bases between. Germline lookup yields CDR1 LNHDA and CDR2 SQIVND (reference sequence). The CDR3 sequence is CASRQTNYGYTF. The CDR3 nucleotides read TGTGCCAGTAGACAGACCAACTATGGCTACACCTTC. Based on the CDR3 plus reference TRBV19 and TRBJ1-2, the full variable domain is DGGITQSPKYLFRKEGQNVTLSCEQNLNHDAMYWYRQDPGQGLRLIYYSQIVNDFQKGDIAEGYSVSREKKESFPLTVTSAQKNPTAFYLCASRQTNYGYTFGSGTRLTVV.

The chain employs TRBV5-1 and TRBJ2-7; 7 nucleotides line up with TRBD1. V trimming: 5 bases; J trimming: 2 bases; junction bases outside the gene matches: 7. Per the germline V gene, CDR1 is SGHRS and CDR2 is YFSETQ. The CDR3 extends over 14 amino acids. As DNA, the CDR3 is TGCGCCAGCAGGTCGGGACAGCCGGCCTACGAGCAGTACTTC. Its protein is CASRSGQPAYEQYF.

This clone was picked up a small number of times. The genes are TRBV10-3 and TRBJ1-5, with D maybe TRBD1 (5 bases). There are 12 residues in the CDR3. Germline lookup yields CDR1 ENHRY and CDR2 SYGVKD. V was trimmed by 5 bases and J by 7 bases, leaving 9 bases between them. For the CDR3, the DNA is TGTGCCATCAGTACTAGGGACCAGCCCCAGCATTTT. It codes for CAISTRDQPQHF.

This chain links TRBV18 with TRBJ1-3; D uncertain. The CDR3 runs to 15 residues. The germline gives CDR1 KGHSH, CDR2 LQKENI. V gave up 3 bases and J gave up 0 bases, with 9 bases separating them. The CDR3 loop reads CASSPIFSSGNTIYF. CDR3 DNA sequence: TGTGCCAGCTCACCGATATTCAGCTCTGGAAACACCATATATTTT.

The chain carries TRBV5-4 and TRBJ1-2; 7 bases agree with TRBD1. This CDR3 region has 15 residues. Per the germline V gene, CDR1 is SGHNT and CDR2 is YYREEE (reference sequence). Losses at the gene ends were 4 bases for V and 2 bases for J; bases not matched to a gene: 8. The CDR3 DNA follows: TGTGCCAGCAGCGCACCGGGACAGTCCAACTATGGCTACACCTTC. Residues: CASSAPGQSNYGYTF.

The chain combines TRBV5-6 with TRBJ2-5; TRBD1 matches at 8 bases. CDR3 length equals 12 residues. V dropped 0 bases and J dropped 10; count of bases not matched to a gene: 2. Germline V CDR1 and CDR2: SGHDT, YYEEEE. CDR3 in amino acids: CASSLGTGIQYF. The DNA of the CDR3 is TGTGCCAGCAGCTTGGGGACAGGGATCCAGTACTTC.

The genes are TRBV5-1 and TRBJ2-5; no clear D. Germline V gene data show CDR1 as SGHRS and CDR2 as YFSETQ. This CDR3 has 13 residues. Deletions cut 1 base from V and 1 base from J, with 5 bases between. In DNA, the CDR3 is TGCGCCAGCAGCTTGAGGGTCCAAGAGACCCAGTACTTC. It codes for CASSLRVQETQYF.

The chain uses TRBV6-1 and TRBJ1-2; D gene ambiguous. The V end was cut by 1 base, the J end by 0 bases, with 9 bases between. Germline V gene data show CDR1 as MNHNS and CDR2 as SASEGT. This CDR3 comprises 15 residues. For the CDR3, the DNA is TGTGCCAGCAGTGAAGAGTATAAAGCTAACTATGGCTACACCTTC. This codes for CASSEEYKANYGYTF.

The rearrangement joins TRBV5-4 to TRBJ2-3; no firm D call. Trimming took off 4 bases at V and 2 bases at J, with 11 bases between the two ends. This CDR3 has 14 residues. Germline V gene sequence: CDR1 SGHNT, CDR2 YYREEE (reference sequence). CDR3 residues: CASSLDSNTDTQYF. The CDR3 DNA reads as TGTGCCAGCAGCCTAGACTCGAACACAGATACGCAGTATTTT.

The rearrangement links TRBV6-5 to TRBJ2-1, with 14 positions matching TRBD2. Germline lookup yields CDR1 MNHEY and CDR2 SVGAGI. The CDR3 is 16 residues long. V gave up 3 bases and J gave up 8 bases; unmatched junction bases: 6. CDR3 loop: CASSYLGTSGGYEQFF. The DNA of the CDR3 is TGTGCCAGCAGTTATCTCGGGACTAGCGGGGGCTATGAGCAGTTCTTC.

V usage is TRBV7-9 and J usage is TRBJ2-3; D uncertain. The germline V gene has CDR1 SEHNR and CDR2 FQNEAQ (reference sequence). The V and J ends lost 5 bases and 0 bases respectively, with 12 bases between them. The CDR3 has 15 residues. CDR3 in amino acids: CASSPHTVSTDTQYF. CDR3 bases: TGTGCCAGCAGCCCCCACACGGTTAGCACAGATACGCAGTATTTT. Full variable domain (remainder filled in from reference TRBV7-9 and TRBJ2-3): DTGVSQNPRHKITKRGQNVTFRCDPISEHNRLYWYRQTLGQGPEFLTYFQNEAQLEKSRLLSDRFSAERPKGSFSTLEIQRTEQGDSAMYLCASSPHTVSTDTQYFGPGTRLTVL.

This chain uses TRBV19 with TRBJ1-5; D gene uncertain. Looked up from germline, CDR1 is LNHDA and CDR2 is SQIVND (reference sequence). CDR3 length equals 15 residues. The V end lost 5 bases, the J end lost 0 bases, and 11 bases lay between the germline ends. CDR3 amino acids: CASSWSEYSNQPQHF. CDR3 DNA: TGTGCCAGTAGTTGGTCGGAGTATAGCAATCAGCCCCAGCATTTT.

This clone was found once. The rearrangement joins TRBV30 to TRBJ1-1; no firm D call. This CDR3 is 11 amino acids long. CDR1 is GTSNPN, CDR2 SVGIG, per germline (reference sequence). The germline V and J ends were trimmed by 4 bases and 1 base, with 4 bases remaining between them. In DNA form, the CDR3 reads TGTGCCTGGATAACGAACACTGAAGCTTTCTTT. Amino acids: CAWITNTEAFF. Complete variable domain (other parts from reference TRBV30 and TRBJ1-1): SQTIHQWPATLVQPVGSPLSLECTVEGTSNPNLYWYRQAAGRGLQLLFYSVGIGQISSEVPQNLSASRPQDRQFILSSKKLLLSDSGFYLCAWITNTEAFFGQGTRLTVV.

The chain combines TRBV7-8 with TRBJ2-5, with D perhaps TRBD1 (6 bases). The CDR3 contains 10 residues. Germline V gives CDR1 SGHVS, CDR2 FQNEAQ. V lost 5 bases and J lost 10, with 8 bases in between. Written as DNA, the CDR3 is TGTGCCAGCAGCCCAGGGGTCCAGTACTTC. Its protein is CASSPGVQYF.